This T cell receptor beta chain was retrieved from a study of cytotoxic CD8 clonotypes in ibrutinib-treated CLL. To note about this clone: No antigen is known for it.

General study results and limits: Increased clonality at ibrutinib response gave way to a return toward baseline at progression. Under treatment, the uncommon public clonotypes either contracted or remained stable. The study found baseline clonality above age-matched healthy donors, tracking circulating CD8+ T-cell counts.

Depth targeted 1 in 200,000 to 1 in 1 million T cells, averaging about 9.2x coverage per clonotype. The protocol was immunoSEQ multiplex PCR, while the TCRdb copy is restricted to in-frame clones and leaves out a portion. The repertoire consists of over 70,000 clones, with about 86% occurring once and the leading ten covering approximately 5.4%. The receptor was derived from a human donor with chronic lymphocytic leukemia. The sample here was PBMCs, taken before ibrutinib treatment.

CDR3 loop: CASSRMGRDTDTQYF. The CDR3 DNA reads as TGTGCCAGCAGTCGAATGGGCAGAGACACAGATACGCAGTATTTT. This sequence joins TRBV7-2 and TRBJ2-3, with D hard to call. In germline, CDR1 is SGHTA, CDR2 FQGNSA. V lost 6 bases to trimming and J lost 2 bases, with 15 bases between them. CDR3 length equals 15 residues. The whole variable domain, filled in from reference TRBV7-2 and TRBJ2-3, reads GAGVSQSPSNKVTEKGKDVELRCDPISGHTALYWYRQSLGQGLEFLIYFQGNSAPDKSGLPSDRFSAERTGGSVSTLTIQRTQQEDSAVYLCASSRMGRDTDTQYFGPGTRLTVL.